This TCR beta chain derives from a study of blood T cell repertoires in COVID-19. Across the study: The study drew acute and convalescent COVID-19 samples from the United States, Italy and Spain. Sample material is recorded as cDNA or gDNA derived from T cells, B-cell-depleted T cells, or PBMCs.

The germline V gene encodes CDR1 SEHNR and CDR2 FQNEAQ (reference sequence). V was shortened by 3 bases and J by 5 bases, with 13 bases between the two germline ends. The CDR3 runs 14 residues. In the authors' workflow: Nucleated cell number was recorded as an estimate derived from reference gene primer amplification. Profiling relied on immunoSEQ multiplex PCR, and the TCRdb table lists in-frame clones only, not all of them. The DNA was the basis for D and trimming; V, J and clone size are from that table. The sample carries 85,000 to 90,000 clones, approximately 89% recorded once. This TCR was sampled from a woman of 80 years or more with active COVID-19. Material for sequencing was peripheral blood. The chain carries TRBV7-9 and TRBJ1-2; possible D gene TRBD1, 6 bases. The CDR3 is CASSFDGQPYGYTF. In DNA, the CDR3 is TGTGCCAGCAGCTTCGACGGACAGCCTTATGGCTACACCTTC. The variable domain in full, with the rest retrieved from reference TRBV7-9 and TRBJ1-2, is DTGVSQNPRHKITKRGQNVTFRCDPISEHNRLYWYRQTLGQGPEFLTYFQNEAQLEKSRLLSDRFSAERPKGSFSTLEIQRTEQGDSAMYLCASSFDGQPYGYTFGSGTRLTVV.